The 27 T cell receptor beta chains below all came from one sample that was sequenced in a study of tumor-infiltrating lymphocytes in primary liver carcinoma. It was unsorted whole blood that yielded blood RNA, and germline DNA was also extracted. Production of TCR beta cDNA used approximately 0.55 ug total RNA together with a constant-region primer. Libraries of TCR beta came from three nested multiplex PCR rounds with slightly modified ARM-PCR. TRBV1-TRBV30 forward primers and a C-beta reverse primer were used in the first two PCR rounds, which each ran for about 11 cycles. TCRdb re-analysed the multiplex PCR reads in MiXCR, keeping a single row per CDR3 protein. The table shows 320,000 or so distinct CDR3 sequences, with around three fifths occurring only once. The specimen was peripheral blood. These receptors all stem from a man between 40 and 49 years old with primary liver carcinoma and hepatitis B virus infection.

This chain uses TRBV2 with TRBJ1-2, with 8 bases that match TRBD1. Germline assignment: CDR1 SNHLY and CDR2 FYNNEI. The CDR3 spans 13 residues. J was trimmed by 14 bases and V by 3 bases; bases with no gene match: 11. The CDR3 spells CASSDDVVTGETF. CDR3 nucleotide sequence: TGTGCCAGCAGTGATGATGTAGTGACAGGGGAGACCTTC.

The chain uses TRBV5-1 and TRBJ2-5; D ambiguous. Per germline, CDR1 SGHRS and CDR2 YFSETQ. The CDR3 runs to 14 residues. With 4 bases removed from V and 6 bases from J, the gap between germline ends came to 16 bases. The CDR3 reads CASSGPKSVQTQYF. The CDR3 nucleotides are TGCGCCAGCAGCGGGCCAAAGTCGGTACAGACCCAGTACTTC. Full variable domain (missing parts from reference TRBV5-1 and TRBJ2-5): KAGVTQTPRYLIKTRGQQVTLSCSPISGHRSVSWYQQTPGQGLQFLFEYFSETQRNKGNFPGRFSGRQFSNSRSEMNVSTLELGDSALYLCASSGPKSVQTQYFGPGTRLLVL.

Comment on this clonotype: This may come from a read error, since a much larger clone is one base off. The gene calls are TRBV29-1 and TRBJ2-3; tentative D call: TRBD1 (6 bases). V was trimmed by 4 bases and J by 7 bases, leaving 12 bases between them. CDR1 SQVTM and CDR2 ANQGSEA come from the germline V gene. CDR3 length: 12 amino acids. The CDR3 here is CSVAQGLNTQYF. The CDR3 bases are TGCAGCGTTGCACAGGGATTAAATACGCAGTATTTT.

A word on this clonotype: This could be a read error, since a much larger clone is one nucleotide away. The chain joins TRBV10-3 to TRBJ2-7; 8 bases are a match to TRBD1. In germline, CDR1 is ENHRY, CDR2 SYGVKD. The CDR3 sequence is 14 residues long. The J segment lost 5 bases and the V segment lost 11 bases, leaving 14 bases of the junction unmatched. CDR3 sequence (DNA): TGTGCCTCAGAGAGTGGGACAGGTCCCGACGAGCAGTACTTC. As protein: CASESGTGPDEQYF.

The chain couples TRBV6-6 to TRBJ2-7; D possibly corresponds to TRBD2 (5 bases). V lost 0 bases, J lost 11 bases, and 26 bases lay in between. The germline CDR1 and CDR2 sequences are MNHNY and SVGAGI (reference sequence). CDR3 length: 17 amino acids. CDR3 nucleotides: TGTGCCAGCAGTTACTCGAACGAGAGGGAGTGGGAGCGAGGAAAGTACTTC. This gives the protein CASSYSNEREWERGKYF.

The table lists this clonotype with a few counts. The chain carries TRBV14 and TRBJ2-2, with D possibly TRBD2 on 5 matching bases. Germline assignment: CDR1 SGHDN and CDR2 FVKESK. There are 13 residues in the CDR3. The V end lost 5 bases, the J end lost 5 bases, and 9 bases lay between the germline ends. CDR3 nucleotide sequence: TGTGCCAGCAGCGACTATTTTACCGGGGAGCTGTTTTTT. Protein sequence: CASSDYFTGELFF.

Comments on this clonotype: Without the conserved terminal phenylalanine or tryptophan, this CDR3 likely stems from a read error. The chain uses TRBV12-3 or TRBV12-4 and TRBJ1-1; D might be TRBD1 (5 bases). V was shortened by 4 bases and J by 7 bases, with 19 bases between the two germline ends. This CDR3 is 15 amino acids long. Here the CDR3 reads CASSSPPTAGREAFS. The CDR3 DNA follows: TGTGCCAGCAGTTCCCCTCCGACGGCGGGACGTGAAGCTTTCTCT.

This clonotype is medium-sized within its sample. The rearrangement links TRBV29-1 to TRBJ2-5, with D possibly matching TRBD1 (5 bases). CDR1 and CDR2 from the germline V gene are SQVTM and ANQGSEA. V lost 0 bases and J 4 bases, leaving 12 bases between the germline ends. The CDR3 length is 14 residues. CDR3 in amino acids: CSVEDVGQGETQYF. CDR3 nucleotides: TGCAGCGTTGAAGATGTCGGACAAGGAGAGACCCAGTACTTC.

On this clonotype itself: One end of the junction varies from germline; a read error may be responsible. The chain carries TRBV5-1 and TRBJ2-7, with D perhaps TRBD2 (5 bases). Germline CDR1 SGHRS, CDR2 YFSETQ. CDR3 length: 14 residues. The CDR3: CASSLGESEYAQYF. The DNA for the CDR3 is TGCGCCAGCAGCTTGGGGGAGTCAGAGTACGCGCAGTACTTC.

About this clonotype: At one boundary the junction diverges from the germline segment, which might be a read error. The chain couples TRBV4-1 to TRBJ1-1; no definite D call. The CDR3 contains 13 residues. Germline lookup yields CDR1 MGHRA and CDR2 YSYEKL. The CDR3 sequence is CASSPPGGAETFF. The CDR3 DNA reads as TGCGCCAGCAGCCCCCCAGGTGGTGCTGAAACTTTCTTT.

V is TRBV10-1 and J is TRBJ2-2; the match to TRBD1 covers 7 bases. Losses at the gene ends were 2 bases for V and 1 base for J; bases not matched to a gene: 4. The CDR3 has 16 amino acids. Per the germline V gene, CDR1 is WNHNN and CDR2 is SYGVQD (reference sequence). CDR3: CASSERRTGNTGELFF. The CDR3 DNA sequence: TGCGCCAGCAGTGAGCGACGGACAGGGAACACCGGGGAGCTGTTTTTT.

This clonotype was detected ten times or more. The chain has TRBV29-1 and TRBJ1-2; weak D call: TRBD1 (5 bases). The V gene's germline CDR1 is SQVTM and CDR2 ANQGSEA. The CDR3 is made up of 14 amino acids. Trimming removed 5 bases from V and 6 bases from J, with 19 bases in between. CDR3 residues: CSVRAGGGEDGYTF. DNA for the CDR3: TGCAGCGTTCGGGCGGGGGGGGGAGAGGATGGCTACACCTTC.

As concerns this clonotype: It may be a read error: a sequence one base away is much more abundant. This chain joins TRBV4-3 and TRBJ2-7; 7 bases are shared with TRBD2. J gave up 2 bases and V 6 bases, and 13 bases lay outside the gene matches. CDR3 size: 16 residues. Looked up from germline, CDR1 is LGHNA and CDR2 is YSLEER. DNA for the CDR3: TGCGCCAGCAGTCTAACCGAGGCGAGCGGGGCCTACGAGCAGTACTTC. This encodes CASSLTEASGAYEQYF.

Concerning this clonotype: The DNA is omitted, as the CDR3 cannot be located on it reliably, and the CDR3 follows TCRdb's listing. V usage is TRBV6-1 and J usage is TRBJ1-2; TRBD1, as called in the table, went unchecked against the DNA. Germline loops: CDR1 MNHNS, CDR2 SASEGT. The CDR3 contains 13 residues when both ends are counted. The CDR3 reads CVSRSIRGYGCTF.

Concerning this clonotype: This may be a read error, as it is one base from a much larger clone. The conserved closing phenylalanine or tryptophan is absent in this CDR3, likely reflecting a read error. This chain links TRBV6-1 with TRBJ1-1; D is uncertain. V dropped 7 bases and J dropped 3 bases, with 12 bases sitting between them. This CDR3 has 13 residues. CDR1 is MNHNS, CDR2 SASEGT, per germline. The CDR3 DNA sequence: TGTGCCAGCACCAGCTATGGGGACACTGAAGCTTTCTCT. This translates into CASTSYGDTEAFS.

Concerning this clonotype: Being one base from a much bigger clone, this may be a read error. The chain recombines TRBV4-2 with TRBJ1-2; the D is unclear. This CDR3 has 13 amino acids. The germline V gene encodes CDR1 LGHNA and CDR2 YNFKEQ. The CDR3 sequence is CASSHGGNYSYTF. CDR3 sequence (DNA): TGTGCCAGCAGCCATGGCGGGAACTATAGCTACACCTTC.

This clonotype came up many times. The chain joins TRBV12-3 or TRBV12-4 to TRBJ2-2; D gene uncertain. This CDR3 contains 13 residues. The ends were cut back, 8 bases at V and 5 bases at J, with 12 bases in the middle. The CDR3 DNA follows: TGTGCCAGCGCTTCTCACAGAACCGGGGAGCTGTTTTTT. Its protein is CASASHRTGELFF.

With respect to this clonotype: It may be a read error: a sequence one base away is much more abundant. The chain is built from TRBV29-1 and TRBJ2-5; D uncertain. Germline assignment: CDR1 SQVTM and CDR2 ANQGSEA. The CDR3 totals 14 residues. Trimming pared 5 bases from V and 5 bases from J, leaving 18 bases between. The CDR3 DNA reads TGCAGCGTTTTCGGGCTAGAAAGTCGGGAGACCCAGTACTTC. Amino acid sequence: CSVFGLESRETQYF.

Of note for this clonotype: Compared with germline, one end of the junction differs, possibly owing to a read error. The chain recombines TRBV4-3 with TRBJ2-1, with TRBD1 matching over 8 bases. The CDR3 is 14 amino acids. The germline V gene encodes CDR1 LGHNA and CDR2 YSLEER. This CDR3 reads CASSHYRGNNEQSF. In nucleotides, the CDR3 is TGCGCCAGCAGCCACTACAGGGGGAACAATGAGCAGTCCTTC.

This clonotype has only a few counts. J is TRBJ2-3 and V is TRBV7-9; the D is unclear. Trimming removed 6 bases at V and 1 base at J, with 17 bases between. The CDR3 is made up of 16 amino acids. Germline V lookup: CDR1 SEHNR, CDR2 FQNEAQ (reference sequence). The CDR3 region has the DNA TGTGCCAGCAGGAATCGGGCGGAGACGGGCACAGATACGCAGTATTTT. Protein: CASRNRAETGTDTQYF. The full variable domain, with the rest looked up from reference TRBV7-9 and TRBJ2-3, is DTGVSQNPRHKITKRGQNVTFRCDPISEHNRLYWYRQTLGQGPEFLTYFQNEAQLEKSRLLSDRFSAERPKGSFSTLEIQRTEQGDSAMYLCASRNRAETGTDTQYFGPGTRLTVL.

The V and J genes are TRBV7-7 and TRBJ2-1; 10 bases map to TRBD2. The ends lost 5 bases at V and 6 bases at J; junction bases unmatched: 10. Germline lookup yields CDR1 SSHAT and CDR2 FNYEAQ (reference sequence). The CDR3 loop spans 16 amino acids. In DNA, the CDR3 is TGTGCCAGCAGCCCCTCCGGGGTAGCGGGAGGCAATGAGCAGTTCTTC. It specifies CASSPSGVAGGNEQFF.

Remarks on this clonotype: The junction differs from germline at one of its ends, possibly a read error. This chain uses TRBV13 with TRBJ2-3; D may be TRBD2 (5 bases). This CDR3 region has 15 residues. The germline V gene encodes CDR1 PRHDT and CDR2 FYEKMQ (reference sequence). DNA for the CDR3: TGTGCCACCAGGAATAGAGGGTTTCGCGGCGATACGCAGTATTTC. Translated, it gives CATRNRGFRGDTQYF.

This clonotype was observed a handful of times. This chain uses TRBV14 with TRBJ2-1; D could derive from TRBD1 or TRBD2 (6 bases each). Per the germline V gene, CDR1 is SGHDN and CDR2 is FVKESK. The CDR3 is 16 amino acids. Between the trimmed V and J ends, which lost 2 bases and 4 bases, there was a span of 15 bases. CDR3 residues: CASSQMGAGSYNEQFF. Written as DNA, the CDR3 is TGTGCCAGCAGCCAAATGGGGGCGGGATCGTACAATGAGCAGTTCTTC.

V is TRBV6-1 and J is TRBJ1-4; D is undetermined. The germline V gene encodes CDR1 MNHNS and CDR2 SASEGT. With 6 bases removed from V and 5 bases from J, the gap between germline ends came to 13 bases. The CDR3 has 14 residues. The CDR3 sequence is CASSGPQRNEKLFF. DNA of the CDR3: TGTGCCAGCAGCGGGCCCCAGCGGAATGAAAAACTGTTTTTT.

This clonotype appeared a few times. This sequence joins TRBV6-6 and TRBJ1-3; D possibly corresponds to TRBD1 (6 bases). This CDR3 has 17 amino acids. Per the germline V gene, CDR1 is MNHNY and CDR2 is SVGAGI (reference sequence). Trimming removed 7 bases from V and 4 bases from J, with 23 bases in between. The CDR3 DNA reads as TGTGCCAGCACTTTTTTAGGAGGGGGACGCGGAGGAAACACCATATATTTT. Residues: CASTFLGGGRGGNTIYF.

The chain has TRBV5-1 and TRBJ1-5; 7 nucleotides match TRBD1. CDR3 length equals 15 residues. V shed 4 bases, J shed 7 bases, and the junction held 11 bases outside the gene matches. Germline V gene data show CDR1 as SGHRS and CDR2 as YFSETQ. CDR3 region: CASSPGRGQGQPQHF. For the CDR3, the DNA is TGCGCCAGCAGCCCGGGGAGGGGGCAAGGGCAGCCCCAGCATTTT.

About this clonotype: With a much larger clone just one base away, this may be a read error. This rearrangement joins TRBV29-1 to TRBJ2-7; maybe TRBD2 (6 bases). V lost 3 bases, J lost 7 bases, and 19 bases lay in between. Germline V gene sequence: CDR1 SQVTM, CDR2 ANQGSEA. This CDR3 contains 14 residues. The DNA for the CDR3 is TGCAGCGTTGAGGCCGGTCTAGCGCGTGGGGAGCAGTACTTC. Protein sequence: CSVEAGLARGEQYF.